This entry concerns a single T cell receptor beta chain. Its specificity is unknown. Both 60 Vbeta primers and 13 Jbeta primers went into the PCR. The data were produced by immunoSEQ multiplex PCR, yet TCRdb's version contains in-frame clones alone and is incomplete. The repertoire table contains about 140,000 clones. The data are from a study of cytomegalovirus exposure and HLA in healthy donors. The study, taken as a whole, reports: A link between a missense DCLRE1C variant and TCR beta V- and J-gene trimming emerged from a later analysis. Common viral pathogens seemed to be connected with several of the most significant clusters, according to a later analysis. Usually a TCR sequence was rare, but some public TCRs were found in many donors.

The material sequenced was PBMCs. This clonotype was sampled from a man aged 40-55 years in good health and CMV-seronegative.

CDR3 protein: CASGVDRGLGTLFF. The CDR3 DNA reads TGTGCCAGCGGGGTCGACAGGGGGCTGGGGACGTTGTTTTTT. V usage is TRBV28 and J usage is TRBJ1-4; 10 bases are a match to TRBD1. Trimming removed 8 bases from V and 15 bases from J; junction bases left unmatched: 15. Germline lookup yields CDR1 MDHEN and CDR2 SYDVKM. The CDR3 has 14 residues.